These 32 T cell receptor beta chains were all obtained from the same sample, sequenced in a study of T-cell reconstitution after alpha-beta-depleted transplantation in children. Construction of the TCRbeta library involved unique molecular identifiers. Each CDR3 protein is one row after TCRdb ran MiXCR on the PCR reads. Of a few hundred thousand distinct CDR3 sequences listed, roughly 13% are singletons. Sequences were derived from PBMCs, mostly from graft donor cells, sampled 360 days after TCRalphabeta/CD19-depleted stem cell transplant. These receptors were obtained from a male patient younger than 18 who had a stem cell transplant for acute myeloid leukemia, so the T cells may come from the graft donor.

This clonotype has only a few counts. CDR3 coding DNA: TGTGCCAGCAGCCAATCCGGGACTAGCGATTACTACAATGAGCAGTTCTTC. Translation: CASSQSGTSDYYNEQFF. V and J are TRBV4-2 and TRBJ2-1; 10 positions match TRBD2. Germline-derived CDR1 and CDR2 are LGHNA and YNFKEQ. This CDR3 has 17 amino acids. V lost 2 bases, J lost 3 bases, and 7 bases stayed unmatched.

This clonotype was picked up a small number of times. In DNA, the CDR3 is TGTGCCAGCAGTGAACGGTTCAGGGAGAGGGGCGAGCAGTACTTC. It translates to CASSERFRERGEQYF. The genes are TRBV6-1 and TRBJ2-7; D possibly matches TRBD1 or TRBD2 (5 bases each). Trimming cost V 2 bases and J 6 bases, with 17 bases left between them. This CDR3 contains 15 residues. Germline-derived CDR1 and CDR2 are MNHNS and SASEGT.

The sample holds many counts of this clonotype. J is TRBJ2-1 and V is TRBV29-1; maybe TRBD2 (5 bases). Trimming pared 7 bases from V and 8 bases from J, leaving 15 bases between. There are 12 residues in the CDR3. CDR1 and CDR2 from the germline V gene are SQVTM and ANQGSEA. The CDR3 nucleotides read TGCAGCGGGACTCCTCTTGGGGATGAGCAGTTCTTC. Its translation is CSGTPLGDEQFF.

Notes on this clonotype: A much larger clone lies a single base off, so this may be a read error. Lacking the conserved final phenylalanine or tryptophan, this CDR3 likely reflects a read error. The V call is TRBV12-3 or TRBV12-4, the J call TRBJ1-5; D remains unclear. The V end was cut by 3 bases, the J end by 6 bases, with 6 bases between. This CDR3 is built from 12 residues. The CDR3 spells CASSLLRQPQHC. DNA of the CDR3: TGTGCCAGCAGTTTGTTACGTCAGCCCCAGCATTGT.

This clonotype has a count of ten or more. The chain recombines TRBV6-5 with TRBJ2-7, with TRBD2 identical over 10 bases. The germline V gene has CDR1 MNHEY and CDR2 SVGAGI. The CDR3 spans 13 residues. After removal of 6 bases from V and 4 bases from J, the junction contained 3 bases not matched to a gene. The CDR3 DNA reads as TGTGCCAGCAGAGGACTAGCGGTTTACGAGCAGTACTTC. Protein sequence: CASRGLAVYEQYF.

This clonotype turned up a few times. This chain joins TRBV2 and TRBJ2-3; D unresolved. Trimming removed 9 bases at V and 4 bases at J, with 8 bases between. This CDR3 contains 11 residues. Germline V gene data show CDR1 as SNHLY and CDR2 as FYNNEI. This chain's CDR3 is CARELADTQYF. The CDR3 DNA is TGTGCCAGGGAGCTCGCAGATACGCAGTATTTT.

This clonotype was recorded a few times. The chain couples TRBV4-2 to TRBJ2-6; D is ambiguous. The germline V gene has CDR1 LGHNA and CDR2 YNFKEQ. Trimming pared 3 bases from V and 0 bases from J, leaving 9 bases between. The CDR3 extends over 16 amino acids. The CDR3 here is CASSHGSPSGANVLTF. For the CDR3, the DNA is TGTGCCAGCAGCCACGGTTCGCCCTCTGGGGCCAACGTCCTGACTTTC.

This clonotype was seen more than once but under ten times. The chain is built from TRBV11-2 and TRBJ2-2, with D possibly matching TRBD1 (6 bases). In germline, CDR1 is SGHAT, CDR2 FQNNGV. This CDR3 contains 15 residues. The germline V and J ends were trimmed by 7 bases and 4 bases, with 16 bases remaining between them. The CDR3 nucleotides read TGTGCCAGCACCTCTCTACAGGGAGTCACCGGGGAGCTGTTTTTT. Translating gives CASTSLQGVTGELFF.

In nucleotides, the CDR3 is TGTGCCAGCAGCGTACTAGCGGGAAAGTCCTACGAGCAGTACTTC. Protein: CASSVLAGKSYEQYF. The chain links TRBV6-2 or TRBV6-3 to TRBJ2-7; 10 positions agree with TRBD2. The CDR3 sequence is 15 residues long. Trimming removed 6 bases from V and 1 base from J; junction bases left unmatched: 6. Germline V gives CDR1 MNHEY, CDR2 SVGEGT.

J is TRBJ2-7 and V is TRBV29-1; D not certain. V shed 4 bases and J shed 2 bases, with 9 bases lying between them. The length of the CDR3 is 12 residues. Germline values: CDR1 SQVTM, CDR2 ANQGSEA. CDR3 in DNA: TGCAGCGTTGGAAGTACGGCCTACGAGCAGTACTTC. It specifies CSVGSTAYEQYF.

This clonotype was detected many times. The CDR3 DNA reads TGCAGCGTTGTGGGGGGCAGGAATCAGCCCCAGCATTTT. Amino acids: CSVVGGRNQPQHF. J is TRBJ1-5 and V is TRBV29-1, with D possibly matching TRBD1 (6 bases). V lost 4 bases, J lost 4 bases, and 11 bases lay in between. Germline-derived CDR1 and CDR2 are SQVTM and ANQGSEA. This CDR3 is 13 amino acids long.

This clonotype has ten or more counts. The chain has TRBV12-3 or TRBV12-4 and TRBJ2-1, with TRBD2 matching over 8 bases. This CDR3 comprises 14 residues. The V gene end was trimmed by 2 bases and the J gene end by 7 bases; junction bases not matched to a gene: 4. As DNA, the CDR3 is TGTGCCAGCAGTTTAAGCGGGAGACCGAATGAGCAGTTCTTC. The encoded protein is CASSLSGRPNEQFF.

The CDR3: CSVEEYYGTGSAGEQYF. Here the CDR3 DNA reads TGCAGCGTTGAAGAGTATTACGGGACAGGGTCGGCCGGCGAGCAGTACTTC. This sequence joins TRBV29-1 and TRBJ2-7, with TRBD1 matching 9 bases. Germline V gene sequence: CDR1 SQVTM, CDR2 ANQGSEA. The CDR3 runs to 17 residues. With V trimmed by 0 bases and J by 6 bases, 15 bases remained unmatched.

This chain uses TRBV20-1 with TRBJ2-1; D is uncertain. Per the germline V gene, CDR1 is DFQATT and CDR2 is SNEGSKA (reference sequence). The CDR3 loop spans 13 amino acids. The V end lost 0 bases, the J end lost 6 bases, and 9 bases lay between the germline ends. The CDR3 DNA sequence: TGCAGTGCTAGAGAGGGTCGAGTCAATGAGCAGTTCTTC. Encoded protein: CSAREGRVNEQFF.

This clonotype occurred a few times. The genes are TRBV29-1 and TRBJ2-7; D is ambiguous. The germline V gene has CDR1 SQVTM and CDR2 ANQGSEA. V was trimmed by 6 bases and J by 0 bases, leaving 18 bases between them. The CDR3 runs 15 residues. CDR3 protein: CSVERRKNGSYEQYF. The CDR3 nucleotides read TGCAGCGTAGAAAGGCGCAAAAACGGCTCCTACGAGCAGTACTTC.

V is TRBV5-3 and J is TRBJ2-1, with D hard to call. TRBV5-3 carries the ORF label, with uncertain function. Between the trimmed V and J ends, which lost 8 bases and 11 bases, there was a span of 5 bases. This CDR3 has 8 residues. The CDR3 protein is CASSQQFF. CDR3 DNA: TGTGCCAGTTCTCAGCAGTTCTTC.

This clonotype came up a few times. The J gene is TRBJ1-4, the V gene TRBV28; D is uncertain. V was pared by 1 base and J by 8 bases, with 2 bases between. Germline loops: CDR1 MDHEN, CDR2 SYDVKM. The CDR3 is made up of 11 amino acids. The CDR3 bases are TGTGCCAGCAGTTTATTCGAAAAACTGTTTTTT. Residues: CASSLFEKLFF.

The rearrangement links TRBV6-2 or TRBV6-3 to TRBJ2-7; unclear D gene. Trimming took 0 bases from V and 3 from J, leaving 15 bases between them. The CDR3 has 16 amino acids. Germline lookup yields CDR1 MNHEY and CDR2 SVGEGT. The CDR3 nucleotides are TGTGCCAGCAGTTACTCGAGGCTGGACGGCGGCTACGAGCAGTACTTC. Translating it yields CASSYSRLDGGYEQYF.

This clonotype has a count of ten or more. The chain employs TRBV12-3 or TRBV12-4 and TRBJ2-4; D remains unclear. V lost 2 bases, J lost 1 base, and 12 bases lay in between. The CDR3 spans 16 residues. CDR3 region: CASSLLGNFAKNIQYF. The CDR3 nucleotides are TGTGCCAGCAGTTTATTGGGGAACTTTGCCAAAAACATTCAGTACTTC.

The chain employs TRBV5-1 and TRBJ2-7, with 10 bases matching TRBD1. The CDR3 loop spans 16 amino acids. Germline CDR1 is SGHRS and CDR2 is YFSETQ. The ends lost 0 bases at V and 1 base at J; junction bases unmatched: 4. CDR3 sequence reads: CASSLEWTGGSYEQYF. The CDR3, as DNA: TGCGCCAGCAGCTTGGAGTGGACAGGGGGTTCCTACGAGCAGTACTTC.

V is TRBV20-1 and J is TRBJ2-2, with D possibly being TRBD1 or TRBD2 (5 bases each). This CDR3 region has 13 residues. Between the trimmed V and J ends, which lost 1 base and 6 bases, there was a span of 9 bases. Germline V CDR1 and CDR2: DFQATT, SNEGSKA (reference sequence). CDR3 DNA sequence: TGCAGTGCTAGAGGTTGGGGGTCCGGGGAGCTGTTTTTT. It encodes CSARGWGSGELFF.

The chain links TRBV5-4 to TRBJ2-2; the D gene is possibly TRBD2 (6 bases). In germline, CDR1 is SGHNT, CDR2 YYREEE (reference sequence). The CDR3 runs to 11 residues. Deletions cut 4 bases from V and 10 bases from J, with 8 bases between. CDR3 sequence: CASSPGEELFF. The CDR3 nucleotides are TGTGCCAGCAGCCCGGGGGAGGAGCTGTTTTTT.

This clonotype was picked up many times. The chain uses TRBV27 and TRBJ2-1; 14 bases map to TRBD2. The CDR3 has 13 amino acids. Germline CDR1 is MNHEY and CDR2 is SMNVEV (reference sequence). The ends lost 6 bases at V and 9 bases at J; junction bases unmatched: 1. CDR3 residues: CASSGLAGGEQFF. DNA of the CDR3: TGTGCCAGCAGCGGACTAGCGGGAGGTGAGCAGTTCTTC.

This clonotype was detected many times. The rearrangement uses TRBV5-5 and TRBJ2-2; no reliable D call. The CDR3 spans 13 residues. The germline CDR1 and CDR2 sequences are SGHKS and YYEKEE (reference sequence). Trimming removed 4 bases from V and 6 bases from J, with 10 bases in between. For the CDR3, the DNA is TGTGCCAGCAGCACAGTTATCCCCGGGGAGCTGTTTTTT. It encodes CASSTVIPGELFF.

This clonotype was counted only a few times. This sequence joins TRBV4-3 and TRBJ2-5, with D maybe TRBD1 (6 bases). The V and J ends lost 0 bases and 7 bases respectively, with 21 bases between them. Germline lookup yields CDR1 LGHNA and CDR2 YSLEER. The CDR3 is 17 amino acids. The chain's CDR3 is CASSQDGHRALPGTQYF. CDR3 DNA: TGCGCCAGCAGCCAAGATGGGCACAGGGCCCTTCCTGGGACCCAGTACTTC.

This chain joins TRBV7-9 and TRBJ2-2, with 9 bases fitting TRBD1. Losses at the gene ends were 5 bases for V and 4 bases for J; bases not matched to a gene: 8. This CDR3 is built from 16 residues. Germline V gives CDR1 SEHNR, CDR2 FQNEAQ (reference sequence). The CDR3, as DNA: TGTGCCAGCAGCCATTACAGGGGGCTCGGCACCGGGGAGCTGTTTTTT. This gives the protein CASSHYRGLGTGELFF.

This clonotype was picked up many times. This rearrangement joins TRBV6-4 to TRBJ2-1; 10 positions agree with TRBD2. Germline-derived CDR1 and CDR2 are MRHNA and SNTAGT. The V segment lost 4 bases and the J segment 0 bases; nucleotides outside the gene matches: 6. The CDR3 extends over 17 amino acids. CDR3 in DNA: TGTGCCAGCAGTGGGACTAGCGGCCAGAGCTCCTACAATGAGCAGTTCTTC. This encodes CASSGTSGQSSYNEQFF.

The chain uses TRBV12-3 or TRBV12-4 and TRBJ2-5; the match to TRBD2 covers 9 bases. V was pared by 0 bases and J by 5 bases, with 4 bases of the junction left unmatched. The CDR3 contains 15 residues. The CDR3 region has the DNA TGTGCCAGCAGTTTAGCGGCTAGCGGGACTGAGACCCAGTACTTC. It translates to CASSLAASGTETQYF.

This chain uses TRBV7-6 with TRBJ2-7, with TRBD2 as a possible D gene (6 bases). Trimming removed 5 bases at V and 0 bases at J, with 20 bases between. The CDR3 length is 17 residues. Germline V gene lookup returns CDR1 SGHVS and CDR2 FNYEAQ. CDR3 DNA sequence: TGTGCCAGCAGCCAAGAGATTCTAGCGAGGAGCTCCTACGAGCAGTACTTC. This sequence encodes CASSQEILARSSYEQYF.

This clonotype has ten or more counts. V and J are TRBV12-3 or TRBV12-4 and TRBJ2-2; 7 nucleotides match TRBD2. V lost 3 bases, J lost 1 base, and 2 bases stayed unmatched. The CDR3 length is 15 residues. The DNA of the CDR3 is TGTGCCAGCAGTTTGGGCGGGAGGAACACCGGGGAGCTGTTTTTT. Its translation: CASSLGGRNTGELFF.

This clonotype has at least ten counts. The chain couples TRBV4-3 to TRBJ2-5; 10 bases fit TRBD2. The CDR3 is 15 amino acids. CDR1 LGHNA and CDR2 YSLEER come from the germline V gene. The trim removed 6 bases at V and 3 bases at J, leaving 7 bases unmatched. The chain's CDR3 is CASSFLAGAEETQYF. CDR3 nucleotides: TGCGCCAGCAGTTTCCTAGCGGGGGCAGAAGAGACCCAGTACTTC.

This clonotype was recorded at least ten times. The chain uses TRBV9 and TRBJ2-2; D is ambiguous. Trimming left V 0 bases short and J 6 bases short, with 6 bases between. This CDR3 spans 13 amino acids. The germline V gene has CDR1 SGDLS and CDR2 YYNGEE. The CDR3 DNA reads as TGTGCCAGCAGCGTAGCCCACCCCGGGGAGCTGTTTTTT. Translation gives CASSVAHPGELFF.